One sample yielded the 15 T cell receptor beta chains listed below, sequenced in a study of T cells in Graves' hyperthyroidism and ophthalmopathy. RNA transcripts provided the source from which TCR beta CDR3 regions were amplified. Initially, a first-round RT-PCR of the TCR CDR3 employed the HTBI primer set. TCRdb fed the multiplex PCR reads into MiXCR, producing one record per CDR3 protein. The sample includes more than 550,000 distinct CDR3 sequences, around a sixth of them seen just once. Source material: blood. The receptors were sampled from a middle-aged man with Graves' hyperthyroidism.

This clonotype was observed many times. V usage is TRBV7-3 and J usage is TRBJ2-3, with TRBD2 as a possible D gene (6 bases). Per germline, CDR1 SGHTA and CDR2 FQGTGA. The CDR3 is 14 amino acids. Trimming took off 5 bases at V and 2 bases at J, with 11 bases between the two ends. The CDR3 sequence: CASSPTRNTDTQYF. The CDR3 DNA sequence: TGTGCCAGCAGCCCGACTAGGAACACAGATACGCAGTATTTT.

This clonotype was counted between two and nine times. V is TRBV28 and J is TRBJ2-1, with 8 bases lining up with TRBD1. The CDR3 is 15 amino acids. The ends lost 4 bases at V and 9 bases at J; junction bases unmatched: 11. Germline V gene lookup returns CDR1 MDHEN and CDR2 SYDVKM. CDR3 sequence: CASSSLGQAAAEQFF. The CDR3, as DNA: TGTGCCAGCAGTTCACTGGGACAGGCGGCGGCTGAGCAGTTCTTC.

A note on this clonotype: A much larger clonotype is one base distant, so this may be a read error. V usage is TRBV5-1 and J usage is TRBJ2-1; a possible D gene is TRBD1 (5 bases). CDR3 length: 13 amino acids. From germline, CDR1 is SGHRS and CDR2 YFSETQ. The CDR3 nucleotides read TGCGCCAGCGGCAGCTTAGAGGACAATGAGCACTTCTTC. Its translation is CASGSLEDNEHFF.

This clonotype occurred many times. V usage is TRBV3-1 and J usage is TRBJ1-5; no reliable D call. Trimming left V 3 bases short and J 10 bases short, with 10 bases between. The V gene's germline CDR1 is LGHDT and CDR2 YNNKEL (reference sequence). There are 12 residues in the CDR3. The CDR3 spells CASSHYGFPQHF. The CDR3 nucleotides read TGTGCCAGCAGCCACTATGGCTTTCCCCAGCATTTT. The complete variable domain, with remaining parts taken from reference TRBV3-1 and TRBJ1-5, reads DTAVSQTPKYLVTQMGNDKSIKCEQNLGHDTMYWYKQDSKKFLKIMFSYNNKELIINETVPNRFSPKSPDKAHLNLHINSLELGDSAVYFCASSHYGFPQHFGDGTRLSIL.

The sample holds a few counts of this clonotype. The J gene is TRBJ1-6, the V gene TRBV7-9; 9 bases are a match to TRBD1. The CDR3 has 15 residues. Unmatched junction bases numbered 5, after V lost 5 bases and J lost 6 bases. CDR1 SEHNR and CDR2 FQNEAQ come from the germline V gene (reference sequence). The CDR3 region is CASSPQTGGNSPLHF. CDR3 in DNA: TGTGCCAGCAGCCCCCAGACAGGGGGTAATTCACCCCTCCACTTT. The variable domain in full, completed from reference TRBV7-9 and TRBJ1-6, reads DTGVSQNPRHKITKRGQNVTFRCDPISEHNRLYWYRQTLGQGPEFLTYFQNEAQLEKSRLLSDRFSAERPKGSFSTLEIQRTEQGDSAMYLCASSPQTGGNSPLHFGNGTRLTVT.

This clonotype turned up a few times. The V call is TRBV28, the J call TRBJ2-2; D gene unclear. The CDR3 totals 14 residues. CDR1 is MDHEN and CDR2 is SYDVKM in the germline V gene. The germline V and J ends were trimmed by 5 bases and 4 bases, with 11 bases remaining between them. The DNA of the CDR3 is TGTGCCAGCAGTGTCAACTACATCACCGGGGAGCTGTTTTTT. Protein product: CASSVNYITGELFF. Full variable domain (missing parts from reference TRBV28 and TRBJ2-2): DVKVTQSSRYLVKRTGEKVFLECVQDMDHENMFWYRQDPGLGLRLIYFSYDVKMKEKGDIPEGYSVSREKKERFSLILESASTNQTSMYLCASSVNYITGELFFGEGSRLTVL.

This clonotype was detected ten times or more. The V call is TRBV7-3, the J call TRBJ2-3, with D unclear. V was trimmed by 4 bases and J by 2 bases, leaving 7 bases between them. Germline CDR1 is SGHTA and CDR2 is FQGTGA. CDR3 length equals 13 residues. The CDR3 region has the DNA TGTGCCAGCAGCTGGTCAAACACAGATACGCAGTATTTT. Protein: CASSWSNTDTQYF.

This clonotype was recorded many times. The genes are TRBV30 and TRBJ1-1; TRBD1 might be the D (5 bases). This CDR3 has 13 residues. Germline loops: CDR1 GTSNPN, CDR2 SVGIG (reference sequence). With 0 bases removed from V and 5 bases from J, the gap between germline ends came to 10 bases. CDR3 residues: CAWSVRGGTEAFF. The CDR3 DNA is TGTGCCTGGAGTGTACGGGGGGGAACTGAAGCTTTCTTT.

This clonotype was counted many times. The chain has TRBV27 and TRBJ2-2; 12 nucleotides agree with TRBD2. The CDR3 totals 18 residues. CDR1 and CDR2 (germline): MNHEY, SMNVEV (reference sequence). The V gene end was trimmed by 10 bases and the J gene end by 6 bases; junction bases not matched to a gene: 18. The CDR3 nucleotides read TGTGCCACCTCCCACCGGGGCCCTAGCGGGAGGGCGGCCGGGGAGCTGTTTTTT. It is translated as CATSHRGPSGRAAGELFF.

This sequence joins TRBV2 and TRBJ2-7; 9 bases fit TRBD2. The trim removed 6 bases at V and 4 bases at J, leaving 4 bases unmatched. Germline CDR1 SNHLY, CDR2 FYNNEI. This CDR3 is built from 13 residues. The CDR3, as DNA: TGTGCCAGCAGGGCTAGCGGGATGTACGAGCAGTACTTC. It encodes CASRASGMYEQYF. Using reference TRBV2 and TRBJ2-7 for the parts outside the CDR3, the full variable domain is EPEVTQTPSHQVTQMGQEVILRCVPISNHLYFYWYRQILGQKVEFLVSFYNNEISEKSEIFDDQFSVERPDGSNFTLKIRSTKLEDSAMYFCASRASGMYEQYFGPGTRLTVT.

The rearrangement joins TRBV20-1 to TRBJ2-3; possibly TRBD1 or TRBD2 for D (6 bases each). Germline V gene lookup returns CDR1 DFQATT and CDR2 SNEGSKA (reference sequence). The CDR3 is 13 residues long. V was cut by 6 bases and J by 5 bases, with 15 bases left in between. The CDR3 DNA sequence: TGCAGTGCCTCCTCGGGGGCAAGAGATACGCAGTATTTT. The encoded protein is CSASSGARDTQYF.

This clonotype was recorded a few times. One end of the junction varies from germline; a read error may be responsible. This chain joins TRBV7-3 and TRBJ2-3, with D perhaps TRBD2 (6 bases). Germline CDR1 reads SGHTA; CDR2 reads FQGTGA. The CDR3 sequence is 18 residues long. The CDR3 is CVSSLSTRAEGFADTQYF. CDR3 bases: TGTGTCAGCAGCTTAAGTACACGGGCGGAGGGTTTTGCAGATACGCAGTATTTT. The variable domain in full, completed from reference TRBV7-3 and TRBJ2-3, reads GAGVSQTPSNKVTEKGKYVELRCDPISGHTALYWYRQSLGQGPEFLIYFQGTGAADDSGLPNDRFFAVRPEGSVSTLKIQRTERGDSAVYLCVSSLSTRAEGFADTQYFGPGTRLTVL.

This chain connects TRBV9 to TRBJ2-1; TRBD2 aligns across 8 bases. V lost 3 bases, J lost 8 bases, and 25 bases stayed unmatched. The CDR3 runs to 20 residues. Germline CDR1 reads SGDLS; CDR2 reads YYNGEE. CDR3 nucleotide sequence: TGTGCCAGCAGCGATACGGCTGAGGGTCCGCGGGAGGCCGTGGTCGATGAGCAGTTCTTC. Translating gives CASSDTAEGPREAVVDEQFF.

This chain links TRBV30 with TRBJ2-5, with 9 positions matching TRBD2. The J segment lost 0 bases and the V segment lost 0 bases, leaving 5 bases of the junction unmatched. Germline V CDR1 and CDR2: GTSNPN, SVGIG (reference sequence). The CDR3 is 16 amino acids. CDR3 amino acids: CAWSVRSSGDQETQYF. The DNA of the CDR3 is TGTGCCTGGAGTGTACGTTCTAGCGGGGACCAAGAGACCCAGTACTTC.

This clonotype was detected only a few times. The chain links TRBV13 to TRBJ1-2, with D hard to call. The germline V gene has CDR1 PRHDT and CDR2 FYEKMQ (reference sequence). The CDR3 has 13 amino acids. With 0 bases removed from V and 6 bases from J, the gap between germline ends came to 8 bases. The CDR3 protein is CASSLGGWDGYTF. Written as DNA, the CDR3 is TGTGCCAGCAGCTTAGGGGGTTGGGATGGCTACACCTTC. Together with reference TRBV13 and TRBJ1-2, the CDR3 gives the full variable domain: AAGVIQSPRHLIKEKRETATLKCYPIPRHDTVYWYQQGPGQDPQFLISFYEKMQSDKGSIPDRFSAQQFSDYHSELNMSSLELGDSALYFCASSLGGWDGYTFGSGTRLTVV.